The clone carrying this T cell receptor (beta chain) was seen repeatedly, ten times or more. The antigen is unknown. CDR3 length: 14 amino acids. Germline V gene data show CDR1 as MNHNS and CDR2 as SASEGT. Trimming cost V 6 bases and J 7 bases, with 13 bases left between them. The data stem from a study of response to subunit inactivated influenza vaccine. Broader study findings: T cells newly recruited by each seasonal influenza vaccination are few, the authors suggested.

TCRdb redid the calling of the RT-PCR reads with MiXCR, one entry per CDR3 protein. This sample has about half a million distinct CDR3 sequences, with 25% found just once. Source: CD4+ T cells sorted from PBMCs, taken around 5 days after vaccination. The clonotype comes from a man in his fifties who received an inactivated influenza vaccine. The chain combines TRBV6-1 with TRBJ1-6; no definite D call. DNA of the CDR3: TGTGCCAGCAGGGCGACCCGGAGGAATTCACCCCTCCACTTT. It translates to CASRATRRNSPLHF.